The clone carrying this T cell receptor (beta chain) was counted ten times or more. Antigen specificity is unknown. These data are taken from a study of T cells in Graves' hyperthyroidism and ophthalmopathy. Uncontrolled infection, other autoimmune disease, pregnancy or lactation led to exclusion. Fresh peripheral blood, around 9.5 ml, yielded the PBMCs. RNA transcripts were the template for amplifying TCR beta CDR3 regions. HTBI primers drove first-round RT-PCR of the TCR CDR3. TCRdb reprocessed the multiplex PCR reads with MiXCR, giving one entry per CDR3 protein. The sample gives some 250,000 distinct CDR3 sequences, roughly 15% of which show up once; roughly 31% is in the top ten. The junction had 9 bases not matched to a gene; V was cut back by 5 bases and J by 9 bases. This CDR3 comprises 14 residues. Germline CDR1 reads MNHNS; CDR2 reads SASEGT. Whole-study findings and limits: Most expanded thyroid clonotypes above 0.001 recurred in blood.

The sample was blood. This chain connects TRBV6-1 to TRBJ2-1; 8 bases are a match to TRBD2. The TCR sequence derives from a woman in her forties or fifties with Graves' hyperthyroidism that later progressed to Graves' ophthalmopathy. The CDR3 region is CASSPGLGRGEQFF. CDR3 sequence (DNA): TGTGCCAGCAGTCCGGGACTAGGAAGGGGTGAGCAGTTCTTC.